The 17 T cell receptor beta chains below were found in one sample sequenced in a study of T-cell reconstitution after alpha-beta-depleted transplantation in children. Library preparation (for TCRbeta) was performed with unique molecular identifiers. TCRdb reanalysed the PCR reads using MiXCR and keeps one entry per CDR3 protein. The sample includes some 310,000 distinct CDR3 sequences, 23% of them seen just once. The specimen was PBMCs, mostly from graft donor cells, collected 180 days after TCRalphabeta/CD19-depleted stem cell transplant. The receptor source for this set is a male patient younger than 18 who had a stem cell transplant for acute lymphoblastic leukemia, so the T cells may come from the graft donor.

The CDR3 sequence is CASSPFGTSGRASYEQYF. The CDR3 bases are TGTGCCAGCAGCCCATTCGGGACTAGCGGGAGGGCTTCCTACGAGCAGTACTTC. This chain uses TRBV12-3 or TRBV12-4 with TRBJ2-7; the match to TRBD2 covers 16 bases. The CDR3 length is 18 residues. V lost 6 bases and J lost 1; bases outside the gene matches: 9.

This clonotype was seen a handful of times. This CDR3 is CASSIQGAWETQYF. The CDR3 bases are TGTGCCAGCAGCATCCAGGGGGCTTGGGAGACCCAGTACTTC. V and J are TRBV14 and TRBJ2-5; TRBD1 aligns across 8 bases. The CDR3 has 14 amino acids. Unmatched junction bases numbered 7, after V lost 5 bases and J lost 5 bases. The germline V gene encodes CDR1 SGHDN and CDR2 FVKESK.

This sequence joins TRBV27 and TRBJ2-3, with 11 bases that match TRBD2. V trimming: 1 base; J trimming: 4 bases; junction bases outside the gene matches: 7. The CDR3 has 17 residues. The germline V gene encodes CDR1 MNHEY and CDR2 SMNVEV (reference sequence). CDR3 loop: CASSLWGLAEVADTQYF. CDR3 DNA: TGTGCCAGCAGTTTATGGGGACTAGCGGAGGTCGCAGATACGCAGTATTTT.

The chain's CDR3 is CASSPFVQETQYF. For the CDR3, the DNA is TGTGCCAGCTCACCTTTTGTCCAAGAGACCCAGTACTTC. The chain carries TRBV18 and TRBJ2-5, with D uncertain. Germline V gene lookup returns CDR1 KGHSH and CDR2 LQKENI. This CDR3 contains 13 residues. Trimming pared 3 bases from V and 1 base from J, leaving 6 bases between.

Details on this clonotype: The germline gene is not matched at one end of the junction; a read error may be the cause. V usage is TRBV10-3 and J usage is TRBJ2-7; D is uncertain. The CDR3 is 13 amino acids. Germline V gives CDR1 ENHRY, CDR2 SYGVKD. The DNA for the CDR3 is TGTGCCGTCAGACCGGGCCAGACCTACGAGCAGTACTTC. It translates to CAVRPGQTYEQYF.

This rearrangement joins TRBV3-1 to TRBJ2-1, with unresolved D. V was pared by 1 base and J by 2 bases, with 12 bases between. This CDR3 comprises 16 residues. Germline V gene lookup returns CDR1 LGHDT and CDR2 YNNKEL (reference sequence). This chain's CDR3 is CASSQVIGSPYNEQFF. For the CDR3, the DNA is TGTGCCAGCAGCCAAGTCATCGGGTCTCCCTACAATGAGCAGTTCTTC.

This clonotype came up a few times. This chain connects TRBV7-9 to TRBJ1-1; D unclear. The V end lost 5 bases, the J end lost 0 bases, and 13 bases lay between the germline ends. This CDR3 is 15 amino acids long. CDR1 and CDR2 from the germline V gene are SEHNR and FQNEAQ (reference sequence). The CDR3: CASSLLPGVNTEAFF. CDR3 nucleotide sequence: TGTGCCAGCAGCCTATTGCCGGGAGTGAACACTGAAGCTTTCTTT.

V gene TRBV2 combines with J gene TRBJ1-2, with 7 bases lining up with TRBD1. Trimming took 7 bases from V and 6 from J; bases not matched to a gene: 8. The CDR3 runs 13 residues. The germline V gene has CDR1 SNHLY and CDR2 FYNNEI. This chain's CDR3 is CASINRGWDGYTF. The DNA of the CDR3 is TGTGCCAGCATCAACAGGGGATGGGATGGCTACACCTTC.

J is TRBJ2-7 and V is TRBV7-6; TRBD1 aligns across 12 bases. With V trimmed by 5 bases and J by 4 bases, 12 bases remained unmatched. CDR1 is SGHVS, CDR2 FNYEAQ, per germline. The CDR3 length is 17 residues. CDR3 nucleotides: TGTGCCAGCAGCAGGGGACAGGGGGCATCAAGGATATACGAGCAGTACTTC. Its translation: CASSRGQGASRIYEQYF.

This clonotype has only a few counts. CDR3 sequence reads: CASSLSSQGTLNYGYTF. DNA of the CDR3: TGTGCCAGCAGCTTAAGCTCCCAAGGCACATTAAACTATGGCTACACCTTC. The chain uses TRBV7-3 and TRBJ1-2, with D hard to call. The V gene's germline CDR1 is SGHTA and CDR2 FQGTGA. Deletions cut 1 base from V and 2 bases from J, with 17 bases between. There are 17 residues in the CDR3.

In its sample, this clonotype was seen a few times. The chain joins TRBV5-5 to TRBJ1-1; D is uncertain. This CDR3 comprises 13 residues. V was clipped by 3 bases and J by 0 bases, with 6 bases between them. Germline-derived CDR1 and CDR2 are SGHKS and YYEKEE (reference sequence). This CDR3 reads CASSSELNTEAFF. The CDR3 DNA follows: TGTGCCAGCAGCTCGGAGCTGAACACTGAAGCTTTCTTT. The full variable domain, completed using reference TRBV5-5 and TRBJ1-1, is DAGVTQSPTHLIKTRGQQVTLRCSPISGHKSVSWYQQVLGQGPQFIFQYYEKEERGRGNFPDRFSARQFPNYSSELNVNALLLGDSALYLCASSSELNTEAFFGQGTRLTVV.

The chain has TRBV4-1 and TRBJ2-3; possibly TRBD1 for D (6 bases). Trimming took 1 base from V and 2 from J, leaving 7 bases between them. CDR1 and CDR2 (germline): MGHRA, YSYEKL. This CDR3 spans 14 amino acids. The CDR3 reads CASSQAGATDTQYF. CDR3 nucleotide sequence: TGCGCCAGCAGCCAAGCAGGGGCCACAGATACGCAGTATTTT.

The V and J genes are TRBV9 and TRBJ2-7, with 11 bases that match TRBD2. J gave up 5 bases and V 3 bases, and 7 bases lay outside the gene matches. Germline values: CDR1 SGDLS, CDR2 YYNGEE. The CDR3 is made up of 15 amino acids. The CDR3 DNA follows: TGTGCCAGCAGCGGGATAGCGGGAGGGGTAGACGAGCAGTACTTC. Residues: CASSGIAGGVDEQYF.

The gene calls are TRBV6-1 and TRBJ1-5; 8 bases line up with TRBD1. The CDR3 totals 17 residues. Germline-derived CDR1 and CDR2 are MNHNS and SASEGT. Trimming at V came to 2 bases and at J to 0 bases, leaving 6 bases not matched to a gene. In nucleotides, the CDR3 is TGTGCCAGCAGTGAAAGGGACAGGACATATAGCAATCAGCCCCAGCATTTT. Encoded protein: CASSERDRTYSNQPQHF.

This clonotype has only a few counts. The chain couples TRBV10-3 to TRBJ2-3; tentatively, D is TRBD2 (5 bases). This CDR3 comprises 11 residues. Germline lookup yields CDR1 ENHRY and CDR2 SYGVKD. Trimming shortened V by 4 bases and J by 10 bases, and 9 bases separated the two germline ends. The CDR3 region has the DNA TGTGCCATCAGTGCTAGCATCGCGCAGTATTTT. The encoded protein is CAISASIAQYF.

This clonotype was observed a few times. CDR3 in DNA: TGTGCCACCAGCAGAGATCGCGGACTAGCGGGTTCCTACAATGAGCAGTTCTTC. It is translated as CATSRDRGLAGSYNEQFF. This chain joins TRBV15 and TRBJ2-1, with 11 bases that match TRBD2. The CDR3 has 18 amino acids. Looked up from germline, CDR1 is LNHNV and CDR2 is YYDKDF (reference sequence). The J segment lost 1 base and the V segment lost 0 bases, leaving 5 bases of the junction unmatched. Supplemented by reference TRBV15 and TRBJ2-1, the full variable domain reads DAMVIQNPRYQVTQFGKPVTLSCSQTLNHNVMYWYQQKSSQAPKLLFHYYDKDFNNEADTPDNFQSRRPNTSFCFLDIRSPGLGDTAMYLCATSRDRGLAGSYNEQFFGPGTRLTVL.

V gene TRBV7-9 combines with J gene TRBJ2-1; D remains unclear. Looked up from germline, CDR1 is SEHNR and CDR2 is FQNEAQ (reference sequence). Trimming pared 1 base from V and 3 bases from J, leaving 4 bases between. This CDR3 spans 13 amino acids. The CDR3 protein is CASSLEFYNEQFF. CDR3 DNA: TGTGCCAGCAGCTTAGAGTTCTACAATGAGCAGTTCTTC.